The 20 T cell receptor beta chains below all came from one sample that was sequenced in a study of spatial heterogeneity in lung cancer. No antigen has been identified for these receptors. MiXCR, applied by TCRdb to the 5' RACE reads, yields one record per CDR3 protein. The data hold fewer than 20,000 distinct CDR3 sequences, with 5.5% to 6.5% observed a single time. Study conclusions and caveats: For expanded intratumoral alpha and beta TCRs, counts tracked tumor mutation counts.

Indicated time point: sample taken at primary tumor resection. This sample comprised lung tumor tissue, obtained at surgery. Receptor source: a female donor with early-stage non-small cell lung cancer.

This clonotype was counted ten times or more. This beta chain came through as a stray read in a library set up for alpha chains, and its size says little. The chain recombines TRBV7-9 with TRBJ1-6; TRBD1 matches 7 bases. Trimming took 4 bases from V and 8 from J; bases not matched to a gene: 5. CDR1 is SEHNR and CDR2 is FQNEAQ in the germline V gene (reference sequence). The CDR3 runs 14 residues. DNA for the CDR3: TGTGCCAGCAGCTCGACAGGGCCATATTCACCCCTCCACTTT. It encodes CASSSTGPYSPLHF.

There are many counts of this clonotype. Since the library was made to target alpha chains, this beta chain is a stray read and its abundance is not meaningful. The chain links TRBV14 to TRBJ2-1; 13 nucleotides match TRBD2. With 2 bases clipped from V and 4 bases from J, the junction kept 5 bases outside the gene matches. The CDR3 loop spans 17 amino acids. Germline V gene data show CDR1 as SGHDN and CDR2 as FVKESK. The CDR3 DNA reads as TGTGCCAGCAGCCAACGCCGACTAGCGGGAGGATACAATGAGCAGTTCTTC. Translating gives CASSQRRLAGGYNEQFF.

In its sample, this clonotype was seen many times. Within a library made for alpha chains, this beta chain is off target, and its count is uninformative. The V gene is TRBV6-1, the J gene TRBJ2-1; D gene unclear. Trimming removed 1 base at V and 0 bases at J, with 10 bases between. Germline V gives CDR1 MNHNS, CDR2 SASEGT. The CDR3 covers 16 residues. The CDR3 loop is CASSEGVWGSYNEQFF. The CDR3 nucleotides read TGTGCCAGCAGTGAAGGGGTATGGGGCTCCTACAATGAGCAGTTCTTC.

This clonotype was seen at least ten times. Because this beta chain is a stray read in a library intended to capture alpha chains, its abundance should not be given much weight. The rearrangement joins TRBV19 to TRBJ1-1; 9 nucleotides line up with TRBD1. The germline CDR1 and CDR2 sequences are LNHDA and SQIVND (reference sequence). J was trimmed by 1 base and V by 5 bases; bases with no gene match: 5. The CDR3 contains 15 residues. In DNA, the CDR3 is TGTGCCAGTAGTTTCCAGACAGGGGGGAACACTGAAGCTTTCTTT. Translation gives CASSFQTGGNTEAFF.

This clonotype showed up just a few times. Little can be read into the size of this beta chain, an off-target read in a library designed for alpha chains. V is TRBV12-3 or TRBV12-4 and J is TRBJ1-1, with D hard to call. Trimming took 4 bases from V and 3 from J, leaving 6 bases between them. The CDR3 runs to 12 residues. The CDR3 DNA follows: TGTGCCAGCAGTTACAGAGACACTGAAGCTTTCTTT. This codes for CASSYRDTEAFF.

As regards this clonotype: Being off target in a library aimed at alpha chains, this beta chain has a size of little meaning. The chain has TRBV7-9 and TRBJ2-7, with D possibly matching TRBD1 (6 bases). This CDR3 contains 14 residues. Germline V CDR1 and CDR2: SEHNR, FQNEAQ (reference sequence). The V end was cut by 3 bases, the J end by 5 bases, with 14 bases between. In DNA, the CDR3 is TGTGCCAGCAGCTTGACAACAGGGATGAACGAGCAGTACTTC. Amino acids: CASSLTTGMNEQYF.

Of note for this clonotype: With the library built for alpha chains, this beta chain is off target and its frequency is not meaningful. V and J are TRBV11-2 and TRBJ2-1, with 10 bases aligning to TRBD2. V lost 2 bases to trimming and J lost 2 bases; unmatched junction nucleotides: 3. Germline CDR1 reads SGHAT; CDR2 reads FQNNGV. The CDR3 consists of 16 residues. CDR3 loop: CASSLSLAGAYNEQFF. CDR3 nucleotide sequence: TGTGCCAGCAGCTTATCGCTAGCGGGGGCCTACAATGAGCAGTTCTTC.

This clonotype was found many times. This beta chain represents an off-target read in a library built for alpha chains; its size is of limited meaning. The rearrangement uses TRBV7-9 and TRBJ2-7; perhaps TRBD1 as D (6 bases). Trimming removed 5 bases at V and 6 bases at J, with 20 bases between. Looked up from germline, CDR1 is SEHNR and CDR2 is FQNEAQ (reference sequence). This CDR3 is built from 15 residues. CDR3 loop: CASSPFGTPLAEQYF. The CDR3 bases are TGTGCCAGCAGCCCCTTCGGGACACCTCTAGCCGAGCAGTACTTC. Variable domain in full (rest from reference TRBV7-9 and TRBJ2-7): DTGVSQNPRHKITKRGQNVTFRCDPISEHNRLYWYRQTLGQGPEFLTYFQNEAQLEKSRLLSDRFSAERPKGSFSTLEIQRTEQGDSAMYLCASSPFGTPLAEQYFGPGTRLTVT.

This clonotype has ten or more counts. The library was built for alpha chains, so this beta chain is an off-target read and its size means little. This chain joins TRBV2 and TRBJ2-3; D is undetermined. CDR3 size: 13 residues. Germline V gene sequence: CDR1 SNHLY, CDR2 FYNNEI. V gave up 4 bases and J gave up 8 bases, with 13 bases separating them. The CDR3 loop is CASSVPRAFTQYF. The CDR3 coding sequence is TGTGCCAGCAGTGTCCCACGGGCATTTACGCAGTATTTT.

This clonotype came up a few times. In a library made to pick up alpha chains, this beta chain is a stray read with a size that means little. The V and J genes are TRBV7-3 and TRBJ1-1; D not certain. V gave up 5 bases and J gave up 8 bases, with 15 bases separating them. Germline assignment: CDR1 SGHTA and CDR2 FQGTGA. There are 13 residues in the CDR3. The CDR3 DNA is TGTGCCAGCAGCCGCGGTCCACCAACCGAAGCTTTCTTT. Translating it yields CASSRGPPTEAFF. Full variable domain (outside the CDR3, taken from reference TRBV7-3 and TRBJ1-1): GAGVSQTPSNKVTEKGKYVELRCDPISGHTALYWYRQSLGQGPEFLIYFQGTGAADDSGLPNDRFFAVRPEGSVSTLKIQRTERGDSAVYLCASSRGPPTEAFFGQGTRLTVV.

Worth noting for this clonotype: This may arise from a read error, as a much more abundant clone is one base away. For a library built for alpha chains, this beta chain is a stray read; little rests on its size. The rearrangement uses TRBV20-1 and TRBJ2-7; D not resolved. The V gene's germline CDR1 is DFQATT and CDR2 SNEGSKA (reference sequence). The CDR3 spans 12 residues. Trimming cost V 8 bases and J 3 bases, with 14 bases left between them. The CDR3 bases are TGCAGTACTAATCCGAACAGCTACGAGCAGTACTTC. Translating gives CSTNPNSYEQYF.

Details on this clonotype: Given a much more abundant clone one base away, this may be a read error. This beta chain is a stray sequence in a library constructed for alpha chains; its clone size is not meaningful. This chain uses TRBV5-5 with TRBJ2-7; 10 bases are shared with TRBD2. Trimming took 6 bases from V and 5 from J; bases not matched to a gene: 11. Germline CDR1 and CDR2: SGHKS and YYEKEE (reference sequence). The CDR3 length is 15 residues. The CDR3, as DNA: TGTGCCAGCAACCATCCGAGCGGGAGGGGGGACGAGCAGTACTTC. This encodes CASNHPSGRGDEQYF.

This clonotype was observed at least ten times. Because the library targeted alpha chains, this beta chain is an off-target read whose size means little. The rearrangement joins TRBV20-1 to TRBJ1-6; 10 positions match TRBD1. V lost 3 bases and J lost 4; bases outside the gene matches: 3. This CDR3 spans 15 amino acids. Germline V gives CDR1 DFQATT, CDR2 SNEGSKA (reference sequence). The chain's CDR3 is CSASPGQGYNSPLHF. CDR3 DNA sequence: TGCAGTGCTAGCCCGGGACAGGGGTATAATTCACCCCTCCACTTT.

The table lists this clonotype with many counts. This beta chain was picked up by a library intended for alpha chains and is off target, so its count carries little meaning. This chain joins TRBV10-3 and TRBJ2-5, with TRBD2 matching over 9 bases. The trim removed 10 bases at V and 5 bases at J, leaving 11 bases unmatched. Germline V lookup: CDR1 ENHRY, CDR2 SYGVKD. CDR3 length equals 14 residues. The CDR3 loop reads CATRRGGGQETQYF. For the CDR3, the DNA is TGTGCCACCCGCCGCGGGGGGGGCCAGGAGACCCAGTACTTC.

This clonotype appeared many times. This beta chain is an unintended read in a library built for alpha chains; its size means little. The V call is TRBV9, the J call TRBJ2-1, with 10 bases aligning to TRBD2. CDR3 length: 16 amino acids. V lost 0 bases to trimming and J lost 9 bases; unmatched junction nucleotides: 9. The germline CDR1 and CDR2 sequences are SGDLS and YYNGEE. CDR3 amino acids: CASSVAGGLAGVEQFF. CDR3 nucleotide sequence: TGTGCCAGCAGCGTAGCCGGGGGGCTAGCGGGAGTTGAGCAGTTCTTC.

This clonotype was seen at least ten times. The library was built for alpha chains, so this beta chain is an off-target read and its size means little. The chain uses TRBV5-4 and TRBJ2-7; D gene unclear. The ends were cut back, 4 bases at V and 0 bases at J, with 5 bases in the middle. There are 12 residues in the CDR3. CDR1 and CDR2 from the germline V gene are SGHNT and YYREEE (reference sequence). The CDR3 loop is CASSPSSYEQYF. The CDR3 nucleotides are TGTGCCAGCAGCCCGAGCTCCTACGAGCAGTACTTC.

This clonotype was seen at least ten times. With the library built for alpha chains, this beta chain is off target and its frequency is not meaningful. V usage is TRBV2 and J usage is TRBJ2-1; 12 nucleotides line up with TRBD2. V shed 6 bases and J 8 bases; nucleotides not matched to a gene: 11. Germline V lookup: CDR1 SNHLY, CDR2 FYNNEI. This CDR3 contains 16 residues. This chain's CDR3 is CASSGTSGFLWDEQFF. Written as DNA, the CDR3 is TGTGCCAGCAGCGGGACTAGCGGGTTCCTCTGGGATGAGCAGTTCTTC.

This clonotype was picked up a small number of times. As an off-target read in a library built for alpha chains, this beta chain has a frequency of little significance. This rearrangement joins TRBV7-9 to TRBJ2-1; either TRBD1 or TRBD2 may supply D (5 bases each). This CDR3 has 13 amino acids. V was shortened by 2 bases and J by 9 bases, with 11 bases between the two germline ends. Germline CDR1 reads SEHNR; CDR2 reads FQNEAQ (reference sequence). The CDR3 region has the DNA TGTGCCAGCAGCTTATCCCCGAGGGGTGAGCAGTTCTTC. Encoded protein: CASSLSPRGEQFF. The full variable domain, in which reference TRBV7-9 and TRBJ2-1 provide the parts outside the CDR3, is DTGVSQNPRHKITKRGQNVTFRCDPISEHNRLYWYRQTLGQGPEFLTYFQNEAQLEKSRLLSDRFSAERPKGSFSTLEIQRTEQGDSAMYLCASSLSPRGEQFFGPGTRLTVL.

This clonotype was seen repeatedly, ten times or more. This beta chain is a stray sequence in a library constructed for alpha chains; its clone size is not meaningful. The rearrangement joins TRBV29-1 to TRBJ2-7; 9 nucleotides match TRBD1. The germline V gene encodes CDR1 SQVTM and CDR2 ANQGSEA. The CDR3 extends over 13 amino acids. V trimming: 7 bases; J trimming: 6 bases; junction bases outside the gene matches: 10. Written as DNA, the CDR3 is TGCAGCGGGTCGGGACAGGGTGGGCGCGAGCAGTACTTC. Amino acid sequence: CSGSGQGGREQYF.

This clonotype was counted ten times or more. This beta chain is an off-target read within a library intended for alpha chains, so its frequency means little. The gene calls are TRBV27 and TRBJ1-1; possible D gene TRBD1, 6 bases. Trimming pared 6 bases from V and 7 bases from J, leaving 15 bases between. Looked up from germline, CDR1 is MNHEY and CDR2 is SMNVEV (reference sequence). The CDR3 runs to 13 residues. The DNA of the CDR3 is TGTGCCAGCAGCGAGGAAGGGGGATTTGAAGCTTTCTTT. It codes for CASSEEGGFEAFF.